The 23 T cell receptor beta chains presented below share a single source sample, sequenced in a study of T-cell memory formation after mild COVID-19. TCRdb passed the 5' RACE reads through MiXCR, listing each CDR3 protein once. The sample lists about 350,000 distinct CDR3 sequences, roughly an eighth occurring once. Sequenced material: PBMCs or a T cell subset sorted from them (not recorded which). These receptors were obtained from a man between 18 and 29 years old who had mild COVID-19 (a few samples of this study predate the infection). Cell type and time point are not known.

The sample holds many counts of this clonotype. This sequence joins TRBV7-8 and TRBJ2-4; 10 nucleotides match TRBD1. J lost 5 bases, V lost 2 bases, and 6 bases had no gene match. Germline V lookup: CDR1 SGHVS, CDR2 FQNEAQ. This CDR3 is 16 amino acids long. The CDR3 region is CASSLTHGQGENIQYF. The CDR3 coding sequence is TGTGCCAGCAGCTTAACTCATGGACAGGGGGAAAACATTCAGTACTTC.

This rearrangement joins TRBV5-4 to TRBJ1-5; 12 nucleotides agree with TRBD1. Germline trimming cut 4 bases from V and 3 bases from J; bases unmatched to any gene: 5. The V gene's germline CDR1 is SGHNT and CDR2 YYREEE (reference sequence). This CDR3 contains 16 residues. CDR3 sequence reads: CASSPGQGANNQPQHF. CDR3 nucleotide sequence: TGTGCCAGCAGCCCGGGACAGGGGGCTAACAATCAGCCCCAGCATTTT.

This chain links TRBV10-3 with TRBJ2-5; 16 nucleotides align to TRBD2. The germline CDR1 and CDR2 sequences are ENHRY and SYGVKD. The CDR3 consists of 16 residues. With V trimmed by 6 bases and J by 3 bases, 4 bases remained unmatched. CDR3 sequence reads: CAISPGTSGGEETQYF. The DNA for the CDR3 is TGTGCCATCAGCCCCGGGACTAGCGGGGGGGAAGAGACCCAGTACTTC.

The chain carries TRBV20-1 and TRBJ2-5, with D perhaps being TRBD1 or TRBD2 (5 bases each). Germline values: CDR1 DFQATT, CDR2 SNEGSKA (reference sequence). The germline V and J ends were trimmed by 0 bases and 9 bases, with 11 bases remaining between them. This CDR3 spans 12 amino acids. Here the CDR3 reads CSARDREPAQYF. CDR3 nucleotide sequence: TGCAGTGCTAGAGACAGGGAGCCGGCCCAGTACTTC.

The chain couples TRBV5-1 to TRBJ1-4; D is possibly TRBD1 (5 bases). The ends were cut back, 5 bases at V and 2 bases at J, with 10 bases in the middle. The CDR3 is made up of 14 amino acids. Germline-derived CDR1 and CDR2 are SGHRS and YFSETQ. The CDR3 loop reads CASSRGTTNEKLFF. In DNA, the CDR3 is TGCGCCAGCAGTCGGGGGACTACTAATGAAAAACTGTTTTTT.

The chain has TRBV4-1 and TRBJ2-3, with TRBD2 matching over 7 bases. There are 15 residues in the CDR3. Germline V gives CDR1 MGHRA, CDR2 YSYEKL. J was trimmed by 3 bases and V by 0 bases; bases with no gene match: 3. CDR3 sequence: CASSQEEAGTDTQYF. CDR3 bases: TGCGCCAGCAGCCAAGAAGAAGCGGGGACAGATACGCAGTATTTT.

The rearrangement joins TRBV7-9 to TRBJ2-6; a weak D match, TRBD2 (5 bases). Trimming pared 0 bases from V and 0 bases from J, leaving 12 bases between. Germline CDR1 SEHNR, CDR2 FQNEAQ (reference sequence). The CDR3 consists of 18 residues. The CDR3 nucleotides read TGTGCCAGCAGCTTAGCTCGGGAATACCACTCTGGGGCCAACGTCCTGACTTTC. Protein product: CASSLAREYHSGANVLTF. Full variable domain (rest looked up from reference TRBV7-9 and TRBJ2-6): DTGVSQNPRHKITKRGQNVTFRCDPISEHNRLYWYRQTLGQGPEFLTYFQNEAQLEKSRLLSDRFSAERPKGSFSTLEIQRTEQGDSAMYLCASSLAREYHSGANVLTFGAGSRLTVL.

This chain links TRBV11-1 with TRBJ2-7; no definite D call. V was shortened by 1 base and J by 5 bases, with 6 bases between the two germline ends. The CDR3 consists of 12 residues. The germline CDR1 and CDR2 sequences are SGHAT and FQDESV (reference sequence). The DNA for the CDR3 is TGTGCCAGCAGCTTAGTAGATCACGAGCAGTACTTC. Its translation: CASSLVDHEQYF.

This clonotype was detected a few times. The V gene is TRBV7-9, the J gene TRBJ2-2; TRBD1 might be the D (6 bases). V was cut by 6 bases and J by 1 base, with 12 bases left in between. Per germline, CDR1 SEHNR and CDR2 FQNEAQ (reference sequence). The CDR3 has 15 amino acids. The CDR3 reads CASSPPGENTGELFF. DNA of the CDR3: TGTGCCAGCAGTCCACCAGGGGAGAACACCGGGGAGCTGTTTTTT.

The V call is TRBV5-6, the J call TRBJ2-7; TRBD1 matches 10 bases. V was pared by 4 bases and J by 0 bases, with 7 bases of the junction left unmatched. The CDR3 has 16 amino acids. Germline CDR1 and CDR2: SGHDT and YYEEEE. CDR3 DNA sequence: TGTGCCAGCAGCCGGGGACAGGGGCGACCCTCCTACGAGCAGTACTTC. It encodes CASSRGQGRPSYEQYF. Complete variable domain (other parts from reference TRBV5-6 and TRBJ2-7): DAGVTQSPTHLIKTRGQQVTLRCSPKSGHDTVSWYQQALGQGPQFIFQYYEEEERQRGNFPDRFSGHQFPNYSSELNVNALLLGDSALYLCASSRGQGRPSYEQYFGPGTRLTVT.

V usage is TRBV20-1 and J usage is TRBJ1-2; no clear D. The CDR3 sequence is 13 residues long. The germline CDR1 and CDR2 sequences are DFQATT and SNEGSKA (reference sequence). V was pared by 1 base and J by 6 bases, with 12 bases between. The CDR3 region is CSARAQGEDGYTF. The DNA of the CDR3 is TGCAGTGCTAGAGCCCAAGGAGAAGATGGCTACACCTTC.

This clonotype was seen a handful of times. The rearrangement joins TRBV30 to TRBJ2-7, with unresolved D. This CDR3 is built from 13 residues. Germline assignment: CDR1 GTSNPN and CDR2 SVGIG (reference sequence). The V and J ends lost 5 bases and 1 base respectively, with 12 bases between them. The CDR3 loop is CAWLGKGSYEQYF. The CDR3 region has the DNA TGTGCCTGGCTGGGGAAAGGGTCCTACGAGCAGTACTTC.

The chain has TRBV20-1 and TRBJ2-1; D is unresolved. V was cut by 5 bases and J by 0 bases, with 26 bases left in between. This CDR3 contains 19 residues. CDR1 DFQATT and CDR2 SNEGSKA come from the germline V gene (reference sequence). Here the CDR3 reads CSAVVRTTSLLSSYNEQFF. CDR3 in DNA: TGCAGTGCTGTTGTCAGGACGACAAGTCTCTTAAGCTCCTACAATGAGCAGTTCTTC.

This clonotype was seen a few times. This chain connects TRBV10-2 to TRBJ2-1; 9 nucleotides align to TRBD1. V lost 0 bases to trimming and J lost 7 bases; unmatched junction nucleotides: 7. CDR1 WSHSY and CDR2 SAAADI come from the germline V gene. The CDR3 is 16 residues long. The CDR3 sequence: CASSESRQGGTNEQFF. CDR3 DNA: TGCGCCAGCAGTGAGTCGCGACAGGGGGGCACTAATGAGCAGTTCTTC.

Many counts were recorded for this clonotype. The chain is built from TRBV12-3 or TRBV12-4 and TRBJ2-1, with a possible D match to TRBD2 (5 bases). The CDR3 sequence is 14 residues long. Deletions cut 3 bases from V and 8 bases from J, with 14 bases between. CDR3: CASSFILAADEQFF. CDR3 DNA: TGTGCCAGCAGTTTCATCCTAGCAGCGGATGAGCAGTTCTTC.

In its sample, this clonotype was seen a few times. The rearrangement joins TRBV18 to TRBJ1-1, with a tentative D call TRBD1 (6 bases). Between the trimmed V and J ends, which lost 0 bases and 0 bases, there was a span of 14 bases. Per the germline V gene, CDR1 is KGHSH and CDR2 is LQKENI. The CDR3 contains 17 residues. The CDR3 DNA is TGTGCCAGCTCACCACCGGGGGGGGCGAGGATGAACACTGAAGCTTTCTTT. This gives the protein CASSPPGGARMNTEAFF.

V is TRBV7-2 and J is TRBJ2-1, with TRBD1 identical over 9 bases. The V gene end was trimmed by 4 bases and the J gene end by 16 bases; junction bases not matched to a gene: 5. Germline assignment: CDR1 SGHTA and CDR2 FQGNSA. This CDR3 is built from 11 residues. For the CDR3, the DNA is TGTGCCAGCAGCTGGGACAGGGCCCCCTTCTTC. Residues: CASSWDRAPFF.

This clonotype was seen a few times. This chain joins TRBV4-3 and TRBJ2-1; 12 bases match TRBD1. With 1 base clipped from V and 9 bases from J, the junction kept 10 bases outside the gene matches. The CDR3 totals 17 residues. CDR1 and CDR2 (germline): LGHNA, YSLEER. CDR3 coding DNA: TGCGCCAGCAGCCAAGGCCCACGGGGACAGGGGGCCGGTGAGCAGTTCTTC. This encodes CASSQGPRGQGAGEQFF.

Only a few counts were recorded for this clonotype. The J gene is TRBJ2-7, the V gene TRBV27; D gene unclear. Trimming pared 3 bases from V and 5 bases from J, leaving 26 bases between. The V gene's germline CDR1 is MNHEY and CDR2 SMNVEV (reference sequence). CDR3 length: 18 residues. The CDR3 coding sequence is TGTGCCAGCAGTTTCGGCAGGACCCTTAGGGATGGGTCTCACGAGCAGTACTTC. The encoded protein is CASSFGRTLRDGSHEQYF.

The J gene is TRBJ2-3, the V gene TRBV12-3 or TRBV12-4; the match to TRBD1 covers 12 bases. The CDR3 runs to 15 residues. V dropped 5 bases and J dropped 6; count of bases not matched to a gene: 6. The CDR3 reads CASSGDRGLGDTQYF. CDR3 in DNA: TGTGCCAGCAGTGGGGACAGGGGGCTGGGGGATACGCAGTATTTT.

This clonotype was observed a handful of times. J is TRBJ2-5 and V is TRBV2; perhaps TRBD2 as D (6 bases). The V gene's germline CDR1 is SNHLY and CDR2 FYNNEI. The V end was cut by 2 bases, the J end by 5 bases, with 18 bases between. The CDR3 has 16 residues. The CDR3 coding sequence is TGTGCCAGCAGTGAATTAGGTTCGGGGCGGGGTGAGACCCAGTACTTC. It codes for CASSELGSGRGETQYF.

DNA of the CDR3: TGTGCCAGCAGTTTTGAGCAGTTCTTC. This codes for CASSFEQFF. This chain joins TRBV27 and TRBJ2-1; D gene uncertain. The CDR3 covers 9 residues. Trimming cost V 3 bases and J 9 bases, with 0 bases left between them. Germline V gives CDR1 MNHEY, CDR2 SMNVEV (reference sequence).

The CDR3 sequence is CASSPSRAPGTDTQYF. CDR3 in DNA: TGTGCCAGCAGCCCCAGCCGGGCCCCCGGGACAGATACGCAGTATTTT. V is TRBV7-9 and J is TRBJ2-3; D not certain. The ends were cut back, 5 bases at V and 3 bases at J, with 18 bases in the middle. CDR3 length equals 16 residues. Germline V gene lookup returns CDR1 SEHNR and CDR2 FQNEAQ (reference sequence).